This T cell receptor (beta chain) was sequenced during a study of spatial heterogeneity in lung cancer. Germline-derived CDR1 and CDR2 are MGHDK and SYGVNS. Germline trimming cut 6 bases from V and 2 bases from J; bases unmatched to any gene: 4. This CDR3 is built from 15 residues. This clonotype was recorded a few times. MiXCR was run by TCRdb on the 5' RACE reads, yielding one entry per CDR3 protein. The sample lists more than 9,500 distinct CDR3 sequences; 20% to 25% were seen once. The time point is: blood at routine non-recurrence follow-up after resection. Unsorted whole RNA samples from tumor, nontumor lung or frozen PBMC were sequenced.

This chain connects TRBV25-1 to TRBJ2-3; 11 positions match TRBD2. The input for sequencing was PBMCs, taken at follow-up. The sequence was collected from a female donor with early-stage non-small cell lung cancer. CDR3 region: CASSLTSGATDTQYF. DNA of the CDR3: TGTGCCAGCAGCCTGACTAGCGGGGCCACAGATACGCAGTATTTT.